This entry concerns a single T cell receptor (beta chain). What it recognizes is unknown. TCRdb's table, derived via immunoSEQ multiplex PCR, lists solely in-frame clones and lacks some. The table records 80,000 to 100,000 clones, approximately 91% of them present only once. These data belong to a study of cytomegalovirus exposure and HLA in healthy donors. The wider study: The same platform was used for the 100 to 150 validation repertoires and the approximately 670 first-cohort repertoires, a later analysis reported. Study-level points and caveats: The investigators catalogued 150 to 200 TCR beta chains as cytomegalovirus-associated. Specificity of three CMV-associated chains for CMV antigens was verified in vitro.

Separate from the 666-subject first cohort, the roughly 120-subject validation cohort was the one that the donors belonged to. CDR3 size: 17 residues. From germline, CDR1 is MNHNS and CDR2 SASEGT. Trimming removed 0 bases at V and 3 bases at J, with 18 bases between. The source is a man aged 25 to 40 in good health and CMV-seronegative. The gene calls are TRBV6-1 and TRBJ2-7; D is ambiguous. Sequencing used PBMCs. CDR3 residues: CASSEALAVRPRYEQYF. The CDR3 coding sequence is TGTGCCAGCAGTGAAGCGCTTGCGGTGCGCCCCCGCTACGAGCAGTACTTC.